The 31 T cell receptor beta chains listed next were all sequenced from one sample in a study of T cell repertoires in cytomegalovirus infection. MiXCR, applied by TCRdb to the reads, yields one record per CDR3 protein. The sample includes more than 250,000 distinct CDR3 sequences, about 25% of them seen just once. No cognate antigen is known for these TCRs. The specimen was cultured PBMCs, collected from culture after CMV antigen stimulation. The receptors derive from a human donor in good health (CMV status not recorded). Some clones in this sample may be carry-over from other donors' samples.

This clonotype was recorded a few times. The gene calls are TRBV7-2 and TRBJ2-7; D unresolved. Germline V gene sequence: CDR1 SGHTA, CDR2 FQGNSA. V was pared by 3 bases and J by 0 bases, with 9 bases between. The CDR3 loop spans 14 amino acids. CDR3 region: CASSFLPGSYEQYF. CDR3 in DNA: TGTGCCAGCAGCTTCCTACCGGGCTCCTACGAGCAGTACTTC.

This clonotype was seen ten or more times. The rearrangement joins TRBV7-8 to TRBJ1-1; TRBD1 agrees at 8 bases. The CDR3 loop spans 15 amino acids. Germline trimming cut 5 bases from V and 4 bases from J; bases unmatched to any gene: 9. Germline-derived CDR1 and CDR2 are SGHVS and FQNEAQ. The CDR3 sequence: CASSRSQGAGTEAFF. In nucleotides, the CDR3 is TGTGCCAGCAGCCGATCCCAGGGGGCTGGCACTGAAGCTTTCTTT.

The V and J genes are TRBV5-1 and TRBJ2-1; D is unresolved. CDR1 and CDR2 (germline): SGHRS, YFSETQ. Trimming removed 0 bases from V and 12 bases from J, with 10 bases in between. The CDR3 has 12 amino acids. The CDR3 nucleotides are TGCGCCAGCAGCTTGGGCTCCGGAGCGCAGTTCTTC. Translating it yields CASSLGSGAQFF.

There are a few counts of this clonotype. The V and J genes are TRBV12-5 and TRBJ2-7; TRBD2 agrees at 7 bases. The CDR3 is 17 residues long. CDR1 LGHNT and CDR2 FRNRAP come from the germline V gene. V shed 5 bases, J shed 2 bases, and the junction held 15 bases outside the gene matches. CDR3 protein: CASGPLAQREPTYEQYF. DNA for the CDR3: TGTGCTAGTGGTCCGCTTGCCCAGCGGGAACCCACCTACGAGCAGTACTTC.

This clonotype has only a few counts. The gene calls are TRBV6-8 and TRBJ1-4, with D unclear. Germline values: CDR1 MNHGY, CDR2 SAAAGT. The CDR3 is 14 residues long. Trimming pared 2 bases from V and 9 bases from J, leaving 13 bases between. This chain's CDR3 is CASSYDRRMKKLFF. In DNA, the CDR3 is TGTGCCAGCAGTTACGACCGACGTATGAAAAAACTGTTTTTT.

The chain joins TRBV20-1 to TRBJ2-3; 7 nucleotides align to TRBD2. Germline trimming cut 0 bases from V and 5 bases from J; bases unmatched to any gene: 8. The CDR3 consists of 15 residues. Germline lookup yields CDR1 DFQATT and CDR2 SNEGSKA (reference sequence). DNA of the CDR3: TGCAGTGCTAGAGATTTGGCGGGAGCGGGAGATACGCAGTATTTT. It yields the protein CSARDLAGAGDTQYF.

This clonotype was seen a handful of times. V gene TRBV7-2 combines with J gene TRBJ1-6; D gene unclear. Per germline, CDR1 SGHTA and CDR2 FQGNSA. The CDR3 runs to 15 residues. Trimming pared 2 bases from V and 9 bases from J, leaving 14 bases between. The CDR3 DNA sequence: TGTGCCAGCAGCTTAAGCCCAGATCCGGTTTCACCCCTCCACTTT. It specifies CASSLSPDPVSPLHF.

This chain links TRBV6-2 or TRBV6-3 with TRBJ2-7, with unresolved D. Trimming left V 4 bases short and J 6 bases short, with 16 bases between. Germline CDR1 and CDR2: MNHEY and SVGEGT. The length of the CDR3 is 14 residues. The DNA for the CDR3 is TGTGCCAGCAGTTTCCAGACCCCCCGTACCGAGCAGTACTTC. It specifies CASSFQTPRTEQYF.

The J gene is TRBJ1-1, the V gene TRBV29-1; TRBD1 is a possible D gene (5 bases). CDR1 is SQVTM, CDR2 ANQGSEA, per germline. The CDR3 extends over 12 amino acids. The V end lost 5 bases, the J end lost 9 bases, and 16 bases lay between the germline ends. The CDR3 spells CSVFTGGRQAFF. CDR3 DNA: TGCAGCGTTTTTACTGGGGGGAGGCAAGCTTTCTTT.

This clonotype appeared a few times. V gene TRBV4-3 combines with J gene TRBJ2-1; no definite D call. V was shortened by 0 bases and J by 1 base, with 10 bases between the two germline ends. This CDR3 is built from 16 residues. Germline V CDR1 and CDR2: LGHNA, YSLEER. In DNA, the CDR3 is TGCGCCAGCAGCCAAGAGCGGACGGGTTCCTACAATGAGCAGTTCTTC. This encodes CASSQERTGSYNEQFF.

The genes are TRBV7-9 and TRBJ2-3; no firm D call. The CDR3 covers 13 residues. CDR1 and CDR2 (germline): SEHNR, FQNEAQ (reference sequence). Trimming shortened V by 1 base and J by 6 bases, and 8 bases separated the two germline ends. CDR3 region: CASSLESPDTQYF. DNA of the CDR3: TGTGCCAGCAGCTTAGAGTCCCCGGATACGCAGTATTTT.

CDR3 coding DNA: TGCGCCAGCAGCGCCCCTGCCCAAATGGGCACTGAAGCTTTCTTT. This codes for CASSAPAQMGTEAFF. The chain uses TRBV5-1 and TRBJ1-1; D is unresolved. V lost 4 bases, J lost 4 bases, and 17 bases lay in between. The CDR3 extends over 15 amino acids. Germline V CDR1 and CDR2: SGHRS, YFSETQ.

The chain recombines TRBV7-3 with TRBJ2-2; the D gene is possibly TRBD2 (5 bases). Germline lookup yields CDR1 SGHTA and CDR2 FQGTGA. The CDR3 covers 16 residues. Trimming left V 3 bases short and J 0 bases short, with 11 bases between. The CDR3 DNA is TGTGCCAGCAGCTTTAGTAGCGACCCGAACACCGGGGAGCTGTTTTTT. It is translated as CASSFSSDPNTGELFF.

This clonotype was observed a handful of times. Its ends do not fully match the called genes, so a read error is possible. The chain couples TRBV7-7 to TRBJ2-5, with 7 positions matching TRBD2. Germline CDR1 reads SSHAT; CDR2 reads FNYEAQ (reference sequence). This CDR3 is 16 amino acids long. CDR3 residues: CASSPGGDGRRETQYF. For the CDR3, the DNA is TGTGCTAGCAGCCCTGGGGGTGACGGGAGGCGGGAGACCCAGTACTTC.

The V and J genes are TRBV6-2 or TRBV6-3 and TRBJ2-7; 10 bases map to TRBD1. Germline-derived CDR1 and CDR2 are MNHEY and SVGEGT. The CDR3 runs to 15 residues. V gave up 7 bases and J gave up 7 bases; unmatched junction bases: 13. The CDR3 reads CASNRPGQGQEEQYV. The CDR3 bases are TGTGCCAGCAATAGACCGGGACAGGGGCAAGAAGAGCAGTACGTC.

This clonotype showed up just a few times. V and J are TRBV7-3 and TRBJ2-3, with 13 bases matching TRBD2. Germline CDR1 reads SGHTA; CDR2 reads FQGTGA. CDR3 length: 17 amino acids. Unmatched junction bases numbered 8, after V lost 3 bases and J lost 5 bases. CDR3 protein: CASSFTGLAGVKDTQYF. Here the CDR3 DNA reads TGTGCCAGCAGCTTCACTGGACTAGCGGGAGTCAAAGATACGCAGTATTTT.

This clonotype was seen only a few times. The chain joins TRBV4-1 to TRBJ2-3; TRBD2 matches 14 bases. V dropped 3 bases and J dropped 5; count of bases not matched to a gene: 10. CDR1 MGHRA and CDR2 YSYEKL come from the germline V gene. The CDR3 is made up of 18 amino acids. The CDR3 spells CASSQRLAGGTSQDTQYF. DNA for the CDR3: TGCGCCAGCAGCCAGCGACTAGCGGGAGGGACTAGCCAAGATACGCAGTATTTT.

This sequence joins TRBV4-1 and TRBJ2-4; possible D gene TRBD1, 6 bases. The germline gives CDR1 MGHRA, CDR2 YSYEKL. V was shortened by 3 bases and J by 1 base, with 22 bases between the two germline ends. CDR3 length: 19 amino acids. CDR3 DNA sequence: TGCGCCAGCAGCCAGGACCGGGACACGGTTGTGTGGGCCAAAAACATTCAGTACTTC. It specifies CASSQDRDTVVWAKNIQYF.

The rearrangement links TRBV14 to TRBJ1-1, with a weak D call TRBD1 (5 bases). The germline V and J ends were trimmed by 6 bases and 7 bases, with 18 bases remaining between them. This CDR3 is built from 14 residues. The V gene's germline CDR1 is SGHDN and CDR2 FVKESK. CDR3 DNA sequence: TGTGCCAGCAGAAACACCGGACTCGGGGGTGAAGCTTTCTTT. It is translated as CASRNTGLGGEAFF.

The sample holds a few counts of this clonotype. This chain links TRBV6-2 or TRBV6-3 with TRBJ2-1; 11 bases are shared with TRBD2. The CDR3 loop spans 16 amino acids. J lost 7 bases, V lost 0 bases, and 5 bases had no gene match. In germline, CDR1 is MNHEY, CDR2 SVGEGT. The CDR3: CASSYSVAGGKNEQFF. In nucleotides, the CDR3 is TGTGCCAGCAGTTACTCGGTAGCGGGAGGGAAGAATGAGCAGTTCTTC.

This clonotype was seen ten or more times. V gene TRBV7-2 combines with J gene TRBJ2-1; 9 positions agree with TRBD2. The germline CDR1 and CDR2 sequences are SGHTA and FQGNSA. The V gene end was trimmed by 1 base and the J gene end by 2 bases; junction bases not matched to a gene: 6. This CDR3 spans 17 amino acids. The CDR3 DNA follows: TGTGCCAGCAGCTTAGTCGGGCTAGCGGGAACCTACAATGAGCAGTTCTTC. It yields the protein CASSLVGLAGTYNEQFF.

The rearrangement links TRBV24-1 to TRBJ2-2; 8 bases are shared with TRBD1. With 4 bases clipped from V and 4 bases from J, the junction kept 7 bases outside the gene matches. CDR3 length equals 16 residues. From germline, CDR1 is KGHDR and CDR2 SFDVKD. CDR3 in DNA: TGTGCCACCAGTGACGCGGACAGGGCGGCCACCGGGGAGCTGTTTTTT. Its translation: CATSDADRAATGELFF.

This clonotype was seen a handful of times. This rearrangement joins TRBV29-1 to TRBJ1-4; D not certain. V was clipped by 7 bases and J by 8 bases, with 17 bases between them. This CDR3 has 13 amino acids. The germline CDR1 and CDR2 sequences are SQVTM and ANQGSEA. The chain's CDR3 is CSGRPPGGEKLFF. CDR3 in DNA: TGCAGCGGTCGACCCCCCGGAGGAGAAAAACTGTTTTTT.

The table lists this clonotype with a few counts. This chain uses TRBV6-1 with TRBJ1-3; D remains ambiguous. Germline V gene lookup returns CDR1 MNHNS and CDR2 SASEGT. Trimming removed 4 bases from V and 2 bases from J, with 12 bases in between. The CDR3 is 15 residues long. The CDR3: CASSARSGTGNTIYF. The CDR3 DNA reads TGTGCCAGCAGTGCGAGGAGTGGGACTGGAAACACCATATATTTT.

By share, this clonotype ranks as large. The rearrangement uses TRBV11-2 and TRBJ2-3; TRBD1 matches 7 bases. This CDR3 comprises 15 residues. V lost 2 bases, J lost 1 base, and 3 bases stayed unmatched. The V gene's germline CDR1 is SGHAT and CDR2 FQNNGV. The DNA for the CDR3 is TGTGCCAGCAGCTTAAACAGGGGTCGCACAGATACGCAGTATTTT. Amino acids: CASSLNRGRTDTQYF. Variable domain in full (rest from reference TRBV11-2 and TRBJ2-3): EAGVAQSPRYKIIEKRQSVAFWCNPISGHATLYWYQQILGQGPKLLIQFQNNGVVDDSQLPKDRFSAERLKGVDSTLKIQPAKLEDSAVYLCASSLNRGRTDTQYFGPGTRLTVL.

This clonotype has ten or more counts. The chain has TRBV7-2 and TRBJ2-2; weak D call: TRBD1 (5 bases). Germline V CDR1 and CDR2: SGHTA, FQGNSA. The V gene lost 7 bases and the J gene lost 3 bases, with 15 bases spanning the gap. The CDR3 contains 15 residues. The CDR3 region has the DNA TGTGCCAGCATCCAGTCCAGGGCAGACACCGGGGAGCTGTTTTTT. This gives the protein CASIQSRADTGELFF.

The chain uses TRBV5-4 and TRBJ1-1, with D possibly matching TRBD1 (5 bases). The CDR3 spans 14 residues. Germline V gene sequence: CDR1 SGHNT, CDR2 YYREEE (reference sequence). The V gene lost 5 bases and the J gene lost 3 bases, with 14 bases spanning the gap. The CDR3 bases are TGTGCCAGCAGTTTTTTCCGGGGCGACACTGAAGCTTTCTTT. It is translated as CASSFFRGDTEAFF.

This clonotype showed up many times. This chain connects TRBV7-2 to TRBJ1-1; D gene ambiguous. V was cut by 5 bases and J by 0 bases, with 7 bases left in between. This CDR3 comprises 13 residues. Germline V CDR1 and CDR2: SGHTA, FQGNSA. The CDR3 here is CASSPMMNTEAFF. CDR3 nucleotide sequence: TGTGCCAGCAGCCCCATGATGAACACTGAAGCTTTCTTT.

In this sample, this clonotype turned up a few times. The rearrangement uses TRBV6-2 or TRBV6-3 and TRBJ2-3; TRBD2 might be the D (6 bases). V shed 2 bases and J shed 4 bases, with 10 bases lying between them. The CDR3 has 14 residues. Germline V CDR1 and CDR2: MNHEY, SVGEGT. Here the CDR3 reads CASSYEVAADTQYF. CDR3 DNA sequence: TGTGCCAGCAGTTACGAGGTAGCGGCAGATACGCAGTATTTT.

The CDR3 DNA follows: TGTGCCAGCAGCGCTGGACTGGAAGCTTTCTTT. It translates to CASSAGLEAFF. This chain joins TRBV7-9 and TRBJ1-1; D is ambiguous. The CDR3 totals 11 residues. Trimming removed 5 bases at V and 8 bases at J, with 9 bases between. Germline V lookup: CDR1 SEHNR, CDR2 FQNEAQ (reference sequence).

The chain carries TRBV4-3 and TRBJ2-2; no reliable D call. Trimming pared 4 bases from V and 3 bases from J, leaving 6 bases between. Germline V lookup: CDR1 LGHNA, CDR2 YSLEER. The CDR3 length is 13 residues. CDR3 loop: CASSPLHTGELFF. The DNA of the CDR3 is TGCGCCAGCAGCCCCCTTCACACCGGGGAGCTGTTTTTT.